This entry concerns a single T cell receptor (beta chain). The data stem from a study of cytomegalovirus exposure and HLA in healthy donors. Using immunoSEQ multiplex PCR, the repertoire was profiled, and TCRdb retains in-frame clones only, with some absent. The data contain 200,000 to 250,000 clones, around 90% of them singletons. This CDR3 contains 14 residues. CDR1 and CDR2 from the germline V gene are SGHAT and FQNNGV. J gave up 0 bases and V 4 bases, and 2 bases lay outside the gene matches. This receptor was obtained from a woman younger than 30 in good health and CMV-seropositive. The sample consisted of PBMCs. The gene calls are TRBV11-2 and TRBJ1-1, with 7 bases matching TRBD1. The CDR3 region has the DNA TGTGCCAGCAGCTCGACAGGGATGAACACTGAAGCTTTCTTT. It codes for CASSSTGMNTEAFF. Together with reference TRBV11-2 and TRBJ1-1, the CDR3 gives the full variable domain: EAGVAQSPRYKIIEKRQSVAFWCNPISGHATLYWYQQILGQGPKLLIQFQNNGVVDDSQLPKDRFSAERLKGVDSTLKIQPAKLEDSAVYLCASSSTGMNTEAFFGQGTRLTVV.